The 27 T cell receptor beta chains in this list originate from one sample, sequenced in a study of radiotherapy plus CTLA-4 blockade in lung cancer (dated by TCRdb to the late 2010s). Library prep was done by the immunoSEQ multiplex PCR assay. The clones in this table, taken by TCRdb from immuneACCESS, are in-frame only. Not every clone is retained; where verified, under half of the shortfall comes from an unresolved V gene, and the cause of the rest is unknown. For this sample the table gives about 62,000 clones, of which 76% were detected only once. The ten top clones hold 2.9% of the sample. Source: peripheral blood, taken from a patient treated with radiotherapy plus ipilimumab. The receptors shown here come from a human donor with non-small cell lung cancer who had a complete response to radiotherapy plus ipilimumab.

V usage is TRBV6-5 and J usage is TRBJ1-1; TRBD1 is a possible D gene (6 bases). The CDR3 is 14 amino acids. In germline, CDR1 is MNHEY, CDR2 SVGAGI. V lost 7 bases to trimming and J lost 1 base, with 13 bases between them. The CDR3 protein is CASIRPGANTEAFF. CDR3 DNA: TGTGCCAGCATCCGTCCAGGGGCGAACACTGAAGCTTTCTTT.

The chain combines TRBV2 with TRBJ2-5, with a possible D match to TRBD2 (6 bases). Germline V CDR1 and CDR2: SNHLY, FYNNEI. This CDR3 spans 14 amino acids. V was shortened by 7 bases and J by 4 bases, with 16 bases between the two germline ends. This CDR3 reads CASNGGTGGETQYF. CDR3 in DNA: TGTGCCAGCAACGGGGGAACAGGAGGAGAGACCCAGTACTTC.

V is TRBV18 and J is TRBJ2-6, with 8 bases matching TRBD1. V shed 4 bases and J 4 bases; nucleotides not matched to a gene: 6. CDR3 length: 16 residues. The germline V gene has CDR1 KGHSH and CDR2 LQKENI. CDR3 sequence: CASSQSGGAGANVLTF. CDR3 in DNA: TGTGCCAGCTCACAATCAGGGGGCGCGGGGGCCAACGTCCTGACTTTC.

The J gene is TRBJ1-2, the V gene TRBV6-5; D remains unclear. V was trimmed by 5 bases and J by 7 bases, leaving 17 bases between them. This CDR3 has 14 residues. Per germline, CDR1 MNHEY and CDR2 SVGAGI. CDR3 in amino acids: CASSDEGGWGGYTF. In DNA form, the CDR3 reads TGTGCCAGCAGTGACGAGGGCGGTTGGGGTGGCTACACCTTC.

This clone has only a few counts. V gene TRBV6-6 combines with J gene TRBJ1-1; D not certain. The ends were cut back, 5 bases at V and 1 base at J, with 11 bases in the middle. CDR1 MNHNY and CDR2 SVGAGI come from the germline V gene (reference sequence). CDR3 size: 14 residues. The CDR3 spells CASSHQRWNTEAFF. The CDR3 bases are TGTGCCAGCAGTCATCAGAGGTGGAACACTGAAGCTTTCTTT.

The V call is TRBV18, the J call TRBJ1-1, with 12 nucleotides matching TRBD1. The ends lost 3 bases at V and 1 base at J; junction bases unmatched: 0. Germline-derived CDR1 and CDR2 are KGHSH and LQKENI. The CDR3 runs to 15 residues. The CDR3 DNA sequence: TGTGCCAGCTCACCGGGACAGGGGGCGAACACTGAAGCTTTCTTT. Amino acids: CASSPGQGANTEAFF.

Only one count was recorded for this clone. The chain has TRBV11-2 and TRBJ2-7; 8 bases agree with TRBD2. V was pared by 11 bases and J by 6 bases, with 15 bases of the junction left unmatched. CDR1 SGHAT and CDR2 FQNNGV come from the germline V gene. This CDR3 has 14 residues. The CDR3 DNA is TGTGCCGGCCGCAGGGGATCGGGAGGGCCCGAGCAGTACTTC. It yields the protein CAGRRGSGGPEQYF.

The rearrangement uses TRBV19 and TRBJ1-6, with 10 bases lining up with TRBD1. Germline V gene lookup returns CDR1 LNHDA and CDR2 SQIVND (reference sequence). V was clipped by 0 bases and J by 2 bases; unmatched bases: 4. The CDR3 contains 18 residues. This CDR3 reads CASSIDGTGEAYNSPLHF. DNA of the CDR3: TGTGCCAGTAGTATAGATGGGACAGGGGAAGCCTATAATTCACCCCTCCACTTT.

The chain joins TRBV18 to TRBJ1-1; D gene ambiguous. The ends were cut back, 3 bases at V and 4 bases at J, with 9 bases in the middle. Germline CDR1 KGHSH, CDR2 LQKENI. CDR3 length: 13 residues. The CDR3: CASSPVLRTEAFF. The CDR3 region has the DNA TGTGCCAGCTCACCGGTCTTGCGCACTGAAGCTTTCTTT. Combining the CDR3 with reference TRBV18 and TRBJ1-1 gives the whole variable domain NAGVMQNPRHLVRRRGQEARLRCSPMKGHSHVYWYRQLPEEGLKFMVYLQKENIIDESGMPKERFSAEFPKEGPSILRIQQVVRGDSAAYFCASSPVLRTEAFFGQGTRLTVV.

The V and J genes are TRBV14 and TRBJ2-5, with D tentatively TRBD2 (7 bases). The CDR3 is made up of 16 amino acids. V was pared by 0 bases and J by 4 bases, with 15 bases between. Germline CDR1 SGHDN, CDR2 FVKESK. The CDR3 loop reads CASSQEARGGGETQYF. CDR3 sequence (DNA): TGTGCCAGCAGCCAAGAAGCCCGGGGAGGGGGAGAGACCCAGTACTTC.

This clone was counted a few times. This CDR3 is also generated by other DNA sequences in the sample. The chain recombines TRBV19 with TRBJ2-1, with 7 bases identical to TRBD1. The CDR3 extends over 15 amino acids. Unmatched junction bases numbered 4, after V lost 3 bases and J lost 2 bases. The germline V gene has CDR1 LNHDA and CDR2 SQIVND (reference sequence). This CDR3 reads CASSIGTDPYNEQFF. In nucleotides, the CDR3 is TGTGCCAGTAGTATCGGGACAGATCCCTACAATGAGCAGTTCTTC.

This chain uses TRBV5-1 with TRBJ2-1, with 12 bases matching TRBD2. Losses at the gene ends were 0 bases for V and 0 bases for J; bases not matched to a gene: 13. Looked up from germline, CDR1 is SGHRS and CDR2 is YFSETQ. There are 21 residues in the CDR3. CDR3 residues: CASSLAFLGLAGDSSYNEQFF. The CDR3 region has the DNA TGCGCCAGCAGCTTGGCGTTCTTGGGACTAGCGGGTGACAGCTCCTACAATGAGCAGTTCTTC. Looking up the rest from reference TRBV5-1 and TRBJ2-1 gives the full variable domain: KAGVTQTPRYLIKTRGQQVTLSCSPISGHRSVSWYQQTPGQGLQFLFEYFSETQRNKGNFPGRFSGRQFSNSRSEMNVSTLELGDSALYLCASSLAFLGLAGDSSYNEQFFGPGTRLTVL.

This sequence joins TRBV10-1 and TRBJ1-1; no firm D call. In germline, CDR1 is WNHNN, CDR2 SYGVQD (reference sequence). The CDR3 runs to 13 residues. Trimming removed 0 bases at V and 11 bases at J, with 13 bases between. CDR3: CASSESASRMAFF. CDR3 DNA: TGCGCCAGCAGTGAGTCGGCCAGCAGGATGGCTTTCTTT.

Only a few counts were recorded for this clone. DNA of the CDR3: TGTGCCACCAGCAGGGCACTAGCGGGGGGTGCAGACGAGCAGTACTTC. Translation: CATSRALAGGADEQYF. The chain joins TRBV15 to TRBJ2-7, with TRBD2 matching over 12 bases. Germline V lookup: CDR1 LNHNV, CDR2 YYDKDF (reference sequence). The trim removed 3 bases at V and 5 bases at J, leaving 8 bases unmatched. This CDR3 is 16 amino acids long.

The chain links TRBV18 to TRBJ2-7; D perhaps matches TRBD1 (6 bases). The CDR3 extends over 15 amino acids. Germline lookup yields CDR1 KGHSH and CDR2 LQKENI. Trimming stripped 3 bases from V and 0 bases from J, with 12 bases between. The CDR3 spells CASSPTGPSSYEQYF. CDR3 coding DNA: TGTGCCAGCTCACCTACAGGGCCTAGCTCCTACGAGCAGTACTTC.

The V gene is TRBV5-1, the J gene TRBJ1-1; the match to TRBD1 covers 7 bases. Losses at the gene ends were 1 base for V and 3 bases for J; bases not matched to a gene: 0. This CDR3 contains 13 residues. From germline, CDR1 is SGHRS and CDR2 YFSETQ. CDR3 amino acids: CASSLQGDTEAFF. The CDR3 coding sequence is TGCGCCAGCAGCTTGCAGGGGGACACTGAAGCTTTCTTT.

J is TRBJ2-1 and V is TRBV11-2; TRBD2 might be the D (6 bases). Germline values: CDR1 SGHAT, CDR2 FQNNGV. The CDR3 contains 18 residues. Trimming took off 1 base at V and 0 bases at J, with 16 bases between the two ends. The chain's CDR3 is CASSLGGWGEPSYNEQFF. DNA of the CDR3: TGTGCCAGCAGCTTAGGCGGATGGGGGGAGCCCTCCTACAATGAGCAGTTCTTC.

The V and J genes are TRBV13 and TRBJ2-3, with 10 bases lining up with TRBD2. Germline CDR1 is PRHDT and CDR2 is FYEKMQ (reference sequence). The CDR3 extends over 15 amino acids. Trimming cost V 5 bases and J 4 bases; bases outside gene matches: 6. CDR3 nucleotides: TGTGCCAGCAGCAGAGGAGCGGGAGGGGCAGATACGCAGTATTTT. This sequence encodes CASSRGAGGADTQYF.

The V call is TRBV6-6, the J call TRBJ1-2; 10 positions match TRBD1. The V gene end was trimmed by 2 bases and the J gene end by 3 bases; junction bases not matched to a gene: 6. Germline loops: CDR1 MNHNY, CDR2 SVGAGI (reference sequence). CDR3 size: 16 residues. The CDR3 sequence is CASSYRRQGADYGYTF. The CDR3 region has the DNA TGTGCCAGCAGTTACAGACGACAGGGGGCCGACTATGGCTACACCTTC.

The chain links TRBV7-2 to TRBJ1-5; D is ambiguous. Looked up from germline, CDR1 is SGHTA and CDR2 is FQGNSA. The ends were cut back, 1 base at V and 7 bases at J, with 14 bases in the middle. This CDR3 has 15 amino acids. CDR3 in DNA: TGTGCCAGCAGCTTAGGACCTTCGACTGGGCAGCCCCAGCATTTT. The encoded protein is CASSLGPSTGQPQHF.

The chain is built from TRBV19 and TRBJ1-3, with a weak D call TRBD1 (6 bases). V lost 10 bases, J lost 4 bases, and 17 bases lay in between. This CDR3 region has 14 residues. Germline-derived CDR1 and CDR2 are LNHDA and SQIVND (reference sequence). CDR3: CATRGMVSGNTIYF. The DNA for the CDR3 is TGTGCCACGAGGGGGATGGTGTCCGGAAACACCATATATTTT.

This clone was seen a handful of times. CDR3 amino acids: CASSPGTGSYNEQFF. Here the CDR3 DNA reads TGTGCCAGCTCACCAGGGACTGGCTCCTACAATGAGCAGTTCTTC. V gene TRBV18 combines with J gene TRBJ2-1; D possibly corresponds to TRBD2 (6 bases). From germline, CDR1 is KGHSH and CDR2 LQKENI. V lost 2 bases, J lost 0 bases, and 8 bases lay in between. The CDR3 loop spans 15 amino acids.

V usage is TRBV30 and J usage is TRBJ2-2, with a possible D match to TRBD1 (6 bases). With 3 bases removed from V and 8 bases from J, the gap between germline ends came to 16 bases. Germline lookup yields CDR1 GTSNPN and CDR2 SVGIG (reference sequence). The CDR3 covers 14 residues. Here the CDR3 reads CAWRARTAQGELFF. The CDR3 DNA follows: TGTGCCTGGAGAGCTAGGACAGCGCAGGGGGAGCTGTTTTTT. Full variable domain (remainder filled in from reference TRBV30 and TRBJ2-2): SQTIHQWPATLVQPVGSPLSLECTVEGTSNPNLYWYRQAAGRGLQLLFYSVGIGQISSEVPQNLSASRPQDRQFILSSKKLLLSDSGFYLCAWRARTAQGELFFGEGSRLTVL.

This clone occurred a few times. The chain carries TRBV20-1 and TRBJ2-7; possibly TRBD1 for D (6 bases). The CDR3 length is 11 residues. Trimming pared 8 bases from V and 6 bases from J, leaving 14 bases between. CDR1 DFQATT and CDR2 SNEGSKA come from the germline V gene (reference sequence). For the CDR3, the DNA is TGCAGTCAGGGGAAGCCCCTCGAGCAGTACTTC. It specifies CSQGKPLEQYF.

The J gene is TRBJ1-3, the V gene TRBV18, with D tentatively TRBD1 (5 bases). Germline V gene sequence: CDR1 KGHSH, CDR2 LQKENI. The CDR3 has 15 amino acids. V was shortened by 0 bases and J by 4 bases, with 10 bases between the two germline ends. CDR3 in amino acids: CASSPPSTAGNTIYF. CDR3 bases: TGTGCCAGCTCACCACCTTCGACAGCGGGAAACACCATATATTTT.

In its sample, this clone was seen once. The gene calls are TRBV6-5 and TRBJ1-2; D perhaps matches TRBD1 (6 bases). The CDR3 has 13 residues. The V end was cut by 5 bases, the J end by 8 bases, with 15 bases between. CDR1 and CDR2 from the germline V gene are MNHEY and SVGAGI. The CDR3, as DNA: TGTGCCAGCAGTGAGGGCGGAAGGGGGGGCTACACCTTC. Its translation is CASSEGGRGGYTF.

The chain links TRBV6-1 to TRBJ2-2, with 7 bases matching TRBD1. J lost 4 bases, V lost 6 bases, and 5 bases had no gene match. This CDR3 comprises 14 residues. Germline loops: CDR1 MNHNS, CDR2 SASEGT. CDR3 coding DNA: TGTGCCAGCAGGTCGACAGGGATCACCGGGGAGCTGTTTTTT. Its protein product is CASRSTGITGELFF.